Below, 10 T cell receptor beta chains from the same sample are listed, as sequenced in a study of identical twins. TCRdb used MiXCR to reprocess the 5' RACE reads, holding one entry per CDR3 protein. The repertoire holds some 250,000 distinct CDR3 sequences, 6.5% seen once, with roughly 15% in the top ten. Another study also made use of these data, one on T cells expressing NK-cell markers.

What was sequenced was CD8+ T cells sorted from blood. Source of these receptors: a woman under 30 in good health.

The chain employs TRBV2 and TRBJ1-2; no clear D. Trimming took off 3 bases at V and 6 bases at J, with 11 bases between the two ends. The CDR3 has 13 residues. From germline, CDR1 is SNHLY and CDR2 FYNNEI. CDR3 protein: CASSDGLGDGYTF. DNA for the CDR3: TGTGCCAGCAGTGACGGCCTCGGGGATGGCTACACCTTC.

This clonotype showed up just a few times. The genes are TRBV7-9 and TRBJ2-5; D might be TRBD2 (6 bases). The V gene lost 4 bases and the J gene lost 0 bases, with 12 bases spanning the gap. The CDR3 spans 15 residues. In germline, CDR1 is SEHNR, CDR2 FQNEAQ (reference sequence). In nucleotides, the CDR3 is TGTGCCAGCAGCTCGCCCGGCGGGGACCAAGAGACCCAGTACTTC. This translates into CASSSPGGDQETQYF.

This clonotype showed up just a few times. This chain connects TRBV27 to TRBJ2-1, with 12 bases that match TRBD1. V shed 5 bases, J shed 6 bases, and the junction held 11 bases outside the gene matches. CDR1 is MNHEY and CDR2 is SMNVEV in the germline V gene (reference sequence). This CDR3 has 17 amino acids. The CDR3 bases are TGTGCCAGCAGTGTATTTCGGATGGGACAGGGGGCCAATGAGCAGTTCTTC. Translating gives CASSVFRMGQGANEQFF.

The chain joins TRBV12-3 or TRBV12-4 to TRBJ2-1, with D unresolved. Trimming took 6 bases from V and 2 from J, leaving 23 bases between them. CDR3 length equals 18 residues. The CDR3 loop reads CASSPPGASLPTYNEQFF. The CDR3 DNA sequence: TGTGCCAGCAGCCCCCCAGGTGCTAGTTTGCCAACCTACAATGAGCAGTTCTTC.

The V gene is TRBV4-1, the J gene TRBJ2-1; D perhaps matches TRBD2 (5 bases). CDR1 is MGHRA, CDR2 YSYEKL, per germline. The ends were cut back, 1 base at V and 8 bases at J, with 6 bases in the middle. The CDR3 is 12 amino acids. The CDR3 nucleotides read TGCGCCAGCAGCCAAGCGGGGTATGAGCAGTTCTTC. Translated, it gives CASSQAGYEQFF.

In this sample, this clonotype turned up a few times. The genes are TRBV27 and TRBJ2-1; D gene uncertain. The length of the CDR3 is 13 residues. Looked up from germline, CDR1 is MNHEY and CDR2 is SMNVEV (reference sequence). V dropped 3 bases and J dropped 7 bases, with 10 bases sitting between them. CDR3 in amino acids: CASSFAPQNEQFF. As DNA, the CDR3 is TGTGCCAGCAGTTTCGCACCACAGAATGAGCAGTTCTTC.

V and J are TRBV20-1 and TRBJ1-5; 7 bases are a match to TRBD1. This CDR3 has 14 amino acids. The V and J ends lost 1 base and 5 bases, in that order; junction bases with no gene match: 5. The germline gives CDR1 DFQATT, CDR2 SNEGSKA (reference sequence). The CDR3 protein is CSARGEGGHQPQHF. DNA for the CDR3: TGCAGTGCTAGAGGAGAAGGGGGCCATCAGCCCCAGCATTTT.

Only a few counts were recorded for this clonotype. The J gene is TRBJ2-7, the V gene TRBV6-2 or TRBV6-3; a weak D match, TRBD2 (6 bases). V was clipped by 8 bases and J by 4 bases, with 18 bases between them. CDR3 size: 14 residues. CDR1 and CDR2 (germline): MNHEY, SVGEGT. The CDR3 DNA reads TGTGCCAGCCATACACGGAGCGGGTCTTACGAGCAGTACTTC. It specifies CASHTRSGSYEQYF.

This clonotype was seen repeatedly, ten times or more. This chain connects TRBV27 to TRBJ2-5; TRBD1 is a possible D gene (5 bases). The CDR3 consists of 15 residues. Germline CDR1 is MNHEY and CDR2 is SMNVEV (reference sequence). V shed 0 bases and J shed 5 bases, with 13 bases lying between them. DNA of the CDR3: TGTGCCAGCAGTTTATCCTCCAGGGTGAAGGAGACCCAGTACTTC. Translated, it gives CASSLSSRVKETQYF.

The chain combines TRBV27 with TRBJ1-1; 9 nucleotides align to TRBD1. The V and J ends lost 5 bases and 0 bases, in that order; junction bases with no gene match: 7. This CDR3 has 16 amino acids. Looked up from germline, CDR1 is MNHEY and CDR2 is SMNVEV (reference sequence). The CDR3 reads CASSPWTGVMNTEAFF. The CDR3 DNA is TGTGCCAGCAGTCCCTGGACAGGGGTCATGAACACTGAAGCTTTCTTT.